The 17 T cell receptor beta chains in this list originate from one sample, sequenced in a study of T cells of healthy individuals. TCRdb re-analysed the 5' RACE reads in MiXCR, keeping a single row per CDR3 protein. Here the sample spans over 95,000 distinct CDR3 sequences, under 20% being singletons. Receptor source: a human donor in good health.

This clonotype has only a few counts. V gene TRBV6-1 combines with J gene TRBJ2-7; D perhaps matches TRBD1 (8 bases). This CDR3 contains 19 residues. The V gene lost 3 bases and the J gene lost 4 bases, with 28 bases spanning the gap. Per germline, CDR1 MNHNS and CDR2 SASEGT. The CDR3 region has the DNA TGTGCCAGCAGTGATGTACAGGGGGGGTTTCCTAGCGGAGCTTACGAGCAGTACTTC. Translation: CASSDVQGGFPSGAYEQYF.

CDR3: CAISEKTGVGSPLHF. CDR3 sequence (DNA): TGTGCCATCAGTGAGAAGACAGGGGTCGGCTCACCCCTCCACTTT. The chain has TRBV10-3 and TRBJ1-6; 8 nucleotides line up with TRBD1. V was pared by 2 bases and J by 10 bases, with 7 bases of the junction left unmatched. CDR3 length equals 15 residues. CDR1 ENHRY and CDR2 SYGVKD come from the germline V gene.

J is TRBJ1-5 and V is TRBV7-2, with D maybe TRBD1 (6 bases). Trimming removed 2 bases at V and 2 bases at J, with 13 bases between. Germline assignment: CDR1 SGHTA and CDR2 FQGNSA. The CDR3 has 16 residues. CDR3 sequence: CASSLTGAGGNQPQHF. The CDR3 DNA is TGTGCCAGCAGCTTAACGGGGGCAGGTGGCAATCAGCCCCAGCATTTT.

This clonotype was recorded many times. The rearrangement uses TRBV13 and TRBJ2-5, with 8 bases matching TRBD1. Germline V gives CDR1 PRHDT, CDR2 FYEKMQ (reference sequence). This CDR3 is built from 19 residues. V shed 4 bases, J shed 0 bases, and the junction held 16 bases outside the gene matches. CDR3 DNA sequence: TGTGCCAGCAGCTACCGACAGGGGCCCCGACCGAGCGACCAAGAGACCCAGTACTTC. This sequence encodes CASSYRQGPRPSDQETQYF.

The chain links TRBV7-2 to TRBJ2-3; 10 bases line up with TRBD2. The CDR3 loop spans 17 amino acids. The V gene end was trimmed by 1 base and the J gene end by 1 base; junction bases not matched to a gene: 5. CDR1 is SGHTA and CDR2 is FQGNSA in the germline V gene. The CDR3 here is CASSLEVLAGGTDTQYF. CDR3 bases: TGTGCCAGCAGCTTAGAGGTCCTAGCGGGGGGCACAGATACGCAGTATTTT.

This rearrangement joins TRBV20-1 to TRBJ2-3; 12 positions match TRBD2. The CDR3 runs 15 residues. Trimming took 3 bases from V and 6 from J; bases not matched to a gene: 7. Germline CDR1 reads DFQATT; CDR2 reads SNEGSKA (reference sequence). The CDR3 loop is CSASPSGRARDTQYF. The CDR3 DNA reads TGCAGTGCTAGCCCTAGCGGGAGGGCCAGGGATACGCAGTATTTT.

Regarding this clonotype: With a much larger clone just one base away, this may be a read error. J is TRBJ1-1 and V is TRBV3-2. TRBV3-2 has pseudogene status. This CDR3 spans 15 amino acids. CDR3 coding DNA: TGTGCCAGCTGCCCGTCCGTGGAGGGTGGTGGTGAAGCTTTCTTT. It codes for CASCPSVEGGGEAFF.

This clonotype was detected many times. V gene TRBV20-1 combines with J gene TRBJ1-1; D is possibly TRBD1 (6 bases). Germline CDR1 is DFQATT and CDR2 is SNEGSKA (reference sequence). The CDR3 is 12 amino acids. V shed 5 bases and J shed 5 bases, with 12 bases lying between them. CDR3 loop: CSAGGWGTEAFF. The CDR3 coding sequence is TGCAGTGCTGGGGGCTGGGGGACTGAAGCTTTCTTT.

The chain is built from TRBV25-1 and TRBJ2-6, with unresolved D. The germline V gene encodes CDR1 MGHDK and CDR2 SYGVNS. V was clipped by 3 bases and J by 4 bases, with 7 bases between them. CDR3 length: 14 amino acids. In DNA form, the CDR3 reads TGTGCCAGCAGTGACAGGCCCGGGGCCAACGTCCTGACTTTC. Amino acid sequence: CASSDRPGANVLTF.

A note on this clonotype: A read error may account for a junction end that differs from germline. The V and J genes are TRBV20-1 and TRBJ1-3, with a weak D call TRBD1 (5 bases). This CDR3 contains 17 residues. The V gene's germline CDR1 is DFQATT and CDR2 SNEGSKA (reference sequence). CDR3 protein: CSARDRILGWSGNTIYF. The CDR3 coding sequence is TGCAGTGCCAGAGACAGAATTCTTGGCTGGTCTGGAAACACCATATATTTT.

The chain combines TRBV20-1 with TRBJ2-7; D may be TRBD1 or TRBD2 (5 bases each). V was cut by 6 bases and J by 0 bases, with 12 bases left in between. The CDR3 length is 13 residues. Germline CDR1 DFQATT, CDR2 SNEGSKA (reference sequence). CDR3 protein: CSATRGTSYEQYF. The CDR3 region has the DNA TGCAGTGCAACCAGAGGGACCTCCTACGAGCAGTACTTC.

CDR3 DNA sequence: TGTGCCAGCAGCGTAGCGTTGACAGGCGCGAACACCGGGGAGCTGTTTTTT. Translated, it gives CASSVALTGANTGELFF. The gene calls are TRBV9 and TRBJ2-2, with a weak D call TRBD1 (6 bases). The CDR3 length is 17 residues. Between the trimmed V and J ends, which lost 0 bases and 0 bases, there was a span of 12 bases. Germline values: CDR1 SGDLS, CDR2 YYNGEE.

The J gene is TRBJ2-3, the V gene TRBV28; the D is unclear. Between the trimmed V and J ends, which lost 3 bases and 4 bases, there was a span of 8 bases. CDR3 length equals 13 residues. The V gene's germline CDR1 is MDHEN and CDR2 SYDVKM. As DNA, the CDR3 is TGTGCCAGCAGTTTTAATTTTGCAGATACGCAGTATTTT. Its translation: CASSFNFADTQYF.

This clonotype has ten or more counts. The J gene is TRBJ2-1, the V gene TRBV5-1; tentative D call: TRBD2 (5 bases). Trimming took off 0 bases at V and 6 bases at J, with 10 bases between the two ends. The CDR3 is made up of 14 amino acids. CDR1 is SGHRS, CDR2 YFSETQ, per germline. The CDR3 nucleotides read TGCGCCAGCAGCTTGGATCCTAGCAGCAATGAGCAGTTCTTC. It is translated as CASSLDPSSNEQFF.

CDR3 in amino acids: CATSDSDINYGYTF. The CDR3 nucleotides read TGTGCCACCAGTGACTCCGACATTAACTATGGCTACACCTTC. The chain links TRBV24-1 to TRBJ1-2; D is unresolved. Germline loops: CDR1 KGHDR, CDR2 SFDVKD. Trimming removed 4 bases from V and 1 base from J, with 9 bases in between. The CDR3 runs to 14 residues.

The sample holds many counts of this clonotype. This sequence joins TRBV6-1 and TRBJ2-7; a possible D gene is TRBD2 (6 bases). The CDR3 has 14 residues. Per the germline V gene, CDR1 is MNHNS and CDR2 is SASEGT. Trimming pared 1 base from V and 4 bases from J, leaving 11 bases between. This CDR3 is CASSEEGTAYEQYF. In nucleotides, the CDR3 is TGTGCCAGCAGTGAAGAAGGGACTGCTTACGAGCAGTACTTC.

The chain combines TRBV7-9 with TRBJ2-5; D might be TRBD1 (6 bases). The V end lost 5 bases, the J end lost 3 bases, and 13 bases lay between the germline ends. There are 14 residues in the CDR3. CDR1 SEHNR and CDR2 FQNEAQ come from the germline V gene (reference sequence). This CDR3 is CASSVDRSKETQYF. CDR3 bases: TGTGCCAGCAGCGTTGACAGGAGTAAAGAGACCCAGTACTTC. Full variable domain (rest looked up from reference TRBV7-9 and TRBJ2-5): DTGVSQNPRHKITKRGQNVTFRCDPISEHNRLYWYRQTLGQGPEFLTYFQNEAQLEKSRLLSDRFSAERPKGSFSTLEIQRTEQGDSAMYLCASSVDRSKETQYFGPGTRLLVL.